Below, one T cell receptor beta chain is given with its context. This sample stems from a study of PD-L1 blockade in urothelial cancer. Study details: Reported median T cell count for blood samples was roughly 150,000.

Clones were sequenced by immunoSEQ multiplex PCR, and TCRdb holds only the in-frame ones, with some missing. This table has more than 85,000 clones, about 90% appearing once. CDR3 length: 14 amino acids. Germline V CDR1 and CDR2: SEHNR, FQNEAQ (reference sequence). The V end lost 2 bases, the J end lost 1 base, and 8 bases lay between the germline ends. The chain joins TRBV7-9 to TRBJ1-1; D is uncertain. The sequence was collected from a woman older than 75 with urothelial cancer. This sample comprised PBMCs, obtained around atezolizumab (anti-PD-L1) treatment. Here the CDR3 DNA reads TGTGCCAGCAGCTTACACACCCAGAACACTGAAGCTTTCTTT. Translation gives CASSLHTQNTEAFF.